What follows are 26 T cell receptor beta chains derived from one specimen sequenced in a study of cytomegalovirus exposure and HLA in healthy donors. The PCR had 60 Vbeta and 13 Jbeta primers. Some clones are missing from TCRdb's copy, which holds only in-frame ones; the method was immunoSEQ multiplex PCR. The top ten hold roughly 1.5% of the sample, which has 130,000 or so clones, around 80% seen once. The source material was PBMCs. All receptors derive from a female donor in good health and CMV-seronegative.

This rearrangement joins TRBV7-9 to TRBJ2-1; 9 nucleotides align to TRBD2. J lost 8 bases, V lost 4 bases, and 12 bases had no gene match. The CDR3 loop spans 16 amino acids. Germline V gene data show CDR1 as SEHNR and CDR2 as FQNEAQ (reference sequence). The chain's CDR3 is CASSSGSSGSFHEQFF. The CDR3 DNA follows: TGTGCCAGCAGCTCAGGTAGTAGCGGGAGTTTTCATGAGCAGTTCTTC.

This clone was found once. The rearrangement links TRBV28 to TRBJ2-5, with 8 bases aligning to TRBD1. The CDR3 spans 17 residues. Looked up from germline, CDR1 is MDHEN and CDR2 is SYDVKM. After removal of 2 bases from V and 5 bases from J, the junction contained 13 bases not matched to a gene. The CDR3 region is CASSLRLWRDRSETQYF. The CDR3 nucleotides read TGTGCCAGCAGTTTAAGGCTGTGGCGGGACAGGAGCGAGACCCAGTACTTC.

The chain links TRBV7-6 to TRBJ2-5; TRBD1 aligns across 7 bases. Looked up from germline, CDR1 is SGHVS and CDR2 is FNYEAQ. Unmatched junction bases numbered 4, after V lost 3 bases and J lost 3 bases. This CDR3 spans 14 amino acids. The CDR3 nucleotides read TGTGCCAGCAGCTTTAACAGGGGAAAAGAGACCCAGTACTTC. The encoded protein is CASSFNRGKETQYF.

The CDR3 region has the DNA TGCGCCAGCAGCTTGACAGGGGCGACCCATAACTATGGCTACACCTTC. Residues: CASSLTGATHNYGYTF. This chain joins TRBV5-1 and TRBJ1-2, with TRBD1 matching over 7 bases. CDR3 size: 16 residues. J lost 1 base, V lost 1 base, and 7 bases had no gene match. Germline V lookup: CDR1 SGHRS, CDR2 YFSETQ.

The CDR3 DNA sequence: TGTGCCAGCAGCAAATCAGGGCGGAACTACGAGCAGTACTTC. Residues: CASSKSGRNYEQYF. This chain uses TRBV27 with TRBJ2-7; a possible D gene is TRBD1 (5 bases). V lost 6 bases and J lost 3, with 15 bases in between. The CDR3 runs to 14 residues. Germline CDR1 reads MNHEY; CDR2 reads SMNVEV (reference sequence).

The chain joins TRBV18 to TRBJ1-2; D is perhaps TRBD1 (6 bases). CDR1 and CDR2 (germline): KGHSH, LQKENI. The CDR3 contains 14 residues. Trimming took 6 bases from V and 8 from J, leaving 19 bases between them. The CDR3 sequence is CASSDIRGTTGYTF. The CDR3 DNA sequence: TGTGCCAGCTCTGATATCAGGGGTACTACGGGCTACACCTTC.

The V and J genes are TRBV7-2 and TRBJ2-1, with D unresolved. Germline lookup yields CDR1 SGHTA and CDR2 FQGNSA. This CDR3 comprises 15 residues. The V gene lost 0 bases and the J gene lost 0 bases, with 6 bases spanning the gap. CDR3 amino acids: CASSLAASSYNEQFF. The DNA of the CDR3 is TGTGCCAGCAGCTTAGCGGCCAGCTCCTACAATGAGCAGTTCTTC. Complete variable domain (other parts from reference TRBV7-2 and TRBJ2-1): GAGVSQSPSNKVTEKGKDVELRCDPISGHTALYWYRQSLGQGLEFLIYFQGNSAPDKSGLPSDRFSAERTGGSVSTLTIQRTQQEDSAVYLCASSLAASSYNEQFFGPGTRLTVL.

This sequence joins TRBV11-2 and TRBJ2-5, with a possible D match to TRBD1 (5 bases). Trimming cost V 3 bases and J 9 bases, with 11 bases left between them. This CDR3 contains 12 residues. CDR1 and CDR2 from the germline V gene are SGHAT and FQNNGV. The CDR3 DNA is TGTGCCAGCAGCTTGAACAGGATGCCCCAGTACTTC. Protein sequence: CASSLNRMPQYF.

This clone was seen more than once but under ten times. The chain is built from TRBV5-1 and TRBJ2-1; D remains unclear. The V end lost 0 bases, the J end lost 7 bases, and 11 bases lay between the germline ends. The CDR3 is made up of 14 amino acids. Germline CDR1 is SGHRS and CDR2 is YFSETQ. The CDR3, as DNA: TGCGCCAGCAGCTTGGTGGCTAGTGAGAATGAGCAGTTCTTC. Amino acid sequence: CASSLVASENEQFF.

This clone turned up a few times. J is TRBJ2-7 and V is TRBV5-4; 10 nucleotides align to TRBD1. The CDR3 length is 15 residues. Germline V gene data show CDR1 as SGHNT and CDR2 as YYREEE (reference sequence). With V trimmed by 2 bases and J by 4 bases, 6 bases remained unmatched. The CDR3 reads CASSFRQGAGYEQYF. CDR3 DNA: TGTGCCAGCAGCTTCCGACAGGGGGCTGGGTACGAGCAGTACTTC.

J is TRBJ2-7 and V is TRBV5-4, with 8 bases lining up with TRBD2. Looked up from germline, CDR1 is SGHNT and CDR2 is YYREEE (reference sequence). V lost 1 base to trimming and J lost 1 base; unmatched junction nucleotides: 1. This CDR3 is built from 14 residues. For the CDR3, the DNA is TGTGCCAGCAGCTTGCGGGGGGGGTCCTACGAGCAGTACTTC. Its translation: CASSLRGGSYEQYF.

The J gene is TRBJ1-5, the V gene TRBV5-8; D gene unclear. Germline CDR1 reads SGHTS; CDR2 reads YDEGEE. Trimming removed 1 base at V and 0 bases at J, with 14 bases between. This CDR3 is built from 17 residues. The CDR3, as DNA: TGTGCCAGCAGCTTGCTCGTCCGGGATAGTAGCAATCAGCCCCAGCATTTT. Protein product: CASSLLVRDSSNQPQHF.

This clone was seen more than once but under ten times. The V and J genes are TRBV6-6 and TRBJ1-5, with 8 bases aligning to TRBD1. This CDR3 region has 14 residues. Unmatched junction bases numbered 5, after V lost 5 bases and J lost 5 bases. From germline, CDR1 is MNHNY and CDR2 SVGAGI (reference sequence). The CDR3 bases are TGTGCCAGCAGTGGGGACAGGTGGGATCAGCCCCAGCATTTT. Translation: CASSGDRWDQPQHF.

This chain's CDR3 is CASSPILAGFDTQYF. The DNA for the CDR3 is TGTGCCAGCAGCCCGATACTAGCGGGATTCGATACGCAGTATTTT. The chain employs TRBV28 and TRBJ2-3; 10 nucleotides agree with TRBD2. Losses at the gene ends were 6 bases for V and 6 bases for J; bases not matched to a gene: 9. Per germline, CDR1 MDHEN and CDR2 SYDVKM. There are 15 residues in the CDR3.

J is TRBJ2-4 and V is TRBV7-2, with a possible D match to TRBD2 (5 bases). CDR1 is SGHTA and CDR2 is FQGNSA in the germline V gene. The CDR3 is made up of 14 amino acids. Trimming stripped 1 base from V and 10 bases from J, with 14 bases between. CDR3 protein: CASSLDVSSLIQYF. The CDR3 bases are TGTGCCAGCAGCTTAGATGTGTCTAGCCTTATTCAGTACTTC.

The chain uses TRBV4-3 and TRBJ1-2, with a tentative D call TRBD1 (6 bases). V lost 3 bases and J lost 6, with 14 bases in between. Germline V gives CDR1 LGHNA, CDR2 YSLEER. This CDR3 has 14 residues. The CDR3 protein is CASSQGAGVNGYTF. DNA for the CDR3: TGCGCCAGCAGCCAGGGGGCCGGAGTAAATGGCTACACCTTC.

This clone was seen a single time. The rearrangement links TRBV5-1 to TRBJ2-5; 11 nucleotides align to TRBD2. The CDR3 sequence is 15 residues long. The J segment lost 2 bases and the V segment lost 6 bases, leaving 6 bases of the junction unmatched. Germline CDR1 and CDR2: SGHRS and YFSETQ. The CDR3 region is CASIGGTSGQETQYF. The CDR3 nucleotides are TGCGCCAGCATAGGGGGGACTAGCGGACAAGAGACCCAGTACTTC.

The genes are TRBV11-2 and TRBJ2-1; tentative D call: TRBD1 (6 bases). CDR3 length: 16 amino acids. V dropped 0 bases and J dropped 9 bases, with 18 bases sitting between them. Per germline, CDR1 SGHAT and CDR2 FQNNGV. This CDR3 is CASSLDGRGALGEQFF. CDR3 DNA sequence: TGTGCCAGCAGCTTAGACGGCAGGGGCGCTCTCGGTGAGCAGTTCTTC.

V usage is TRBV7-2 and J usage is TRBJ1-5; D gene ambiguous. With 1 base removed from V and 0 bases from J, the gap between germline ends came to 10 bases. The germline CDR1 and CDR2 sequences are SGHTA and FQGNSA. The CDR3 totals 16 residues. The CDR3 DNA reads as TGTGCCAGCAGCTTAGGAAACATCCTTAGCAATCAGCCCCAGCATTTT. Translated: CASSLGNILSNQPQHF.

The chain recombines TRBV7-9 with TRBJ2-1; D is perhaps TRBD1 (5 bases). The germline V and J ends were trimmed by 10 bases and 1 base, with 14 bases remaining between them. This CDR3 has 14 amino acids. CDR1 is SEHNR and CDR2 is FQNEAQ in the germline V gene (reference sequence). DNA for the CDR3: TGTGCCACTTCAGTCCCAGGGTCCTACAATGAGCAGTTCTTC. It is translated as CATSVPGSYNEQFF.

The chain couples TRBV7-9 to TRBJ2-2; 7 nucleotides align to TRBD1. The V segment lost 6 bases and the J segment 0 bases; nucleotides outside the gene matches: 7. CDR1 is SEHNR, CDR2 FQNEAQ, per germline (reference sequence). CDR3 length: 16 amino acids. CDR3 bases: TGTGCCAGCAGGAGTTCGGGACAGACGAACACCGGGGAGCTGTTTTTT. Encoded protein: CASRSSGQTNTGELFF. Supplemented by reference TRBV7-9 and TRBJ2-2, the full variable domain reads DTGVSQNPRHKITKRGQNVTFRCDPISEHNRLYWYRQTLGQGPEFLTYFQNEAQLEKSRLLSDRFSAERPKGSFSTLEIQRTEQGDSAMYLCASRSSGQTNTGELFFGEGSRLTVL.

The V call is TRBV28, the J call TRBJ1-4, with unresolved D. CDR3 length equals 15 residues. Trimming left V 6 bases short and J 4 bases short, with 15 bases between. The V gene's germline CDR1 is MDHEN and CDR2 SYDVKM. Written as DNA, the CDR3 is TGTGCCAGCAGCAGTAACACGCCGTTTAATGAAAAACTGTTTTTT. Encoded protein: CASSSNTPFNEKLFF.

V and J are TRBV9 and TRBJ2-3; 9 bases line up with TRBD2. The V segment lost 0 bases and the J segment 4 bases; nucleotides outside the gene matches: 6. CDR3 length: 16 residues. Germline V CDR1 and CDR2: SGDLS, YYNGEE. This CDR3 is CASSVGGGRASDTQYF. As DNA, the CDR3 is TGTGCCAGCAGCGTAGGGGGCGGGAGGGCCTCAGATACGCAGTATTTT.

The rearrangement uses TRBV7-9 and TRBJ1-3; D call uncertain. This CDR3 contains 14 residues. Trimming pared 3 bases from V and 4 bases from J, leaving 10 bases between. Per germline, CDR1 SEHNR and CDR2 FQNEAQ (reference sequence). CDR3 sequence (DNA): TGTGCCAGCAGCTTCGAGGAGACCGGAAACACCATATATTTT. Its protein product is CASSFEETGNTIYF. Together with reference TRBV7-9 and TRBJ1-3, the CDR3 gives the full variable domain: DTGVSQNPRHKITKRGQNVTFRCDPISEHNRLYWYRQTLGQGPEFLTYFQNEAQLEKSRLLSDRFSAERPKGSFSTLEIQRTEQGDSAMYLCASSFEETGNTIYFGEGSWLTVV.

V is TRBV5-1 and J is TRBJ1-3; 7 bases match TRBD1. The CDR3 is made up of 16 amino acids. V dropped 0 bases and J dropped 0; count of bases not matched to a gene: 3. Germline loops: CDR1 SGHRS, CDR2 YFSETQ. Here the CDR3 DNA reads TGCGCCAGCAGCTTGGGGACAGGCCTCTCTGGAAACACCATATATTTT. Its protein product is CASSLGTGLSGNTIYF. Complete variable domain (other parts from reference TRBV5-1 and TRBJ1-3): KAGVTQTPRYLIKTRGQQVTLSCSPISGHRSVSWYQQTPGQGLQFLFEYFSETQRNKGNFPGRFSGRQFSNSRSEMNVSTLELGDSALYLCASSLGTGLSGNTIYFGEGSWLTVV.

This rearrangement joins TRBV5-6 to TRBJ1-3; D is unclear. The ends were cut back, 1 base at V and 3 bases at J, with 11 bases in the middle. This CDR3 comprises 15 residues. In germline, CDR1 is SGHDT, CDR2 YYEEEE. This chain's CDR3 is CASSLYGEGGNTIYF. The DNA of the CDR3 is TGTGCCAGCAGCTTGTACGGGGAAGGTGGAAACACCATATATTTT.